The clone carrying this TCR beta chain occurred many times. Its target is unknown. The data originate from a study of T cells after yellow fever vaccination. Study information: It was SMART-Seq v4 Ultra Low Input that prepared the fractions with low cell numbers. Findings of the study overall: The secondary response was weaker, and its peak arrived faster, on day 5 versus 15.

Trimming stripped 5 bases from V and 10 bases from J, with 14 bases between. Per the germline V gene, CDR1 is SQVTM and CDR2 is ANQGSEA. The CDR3 sequence is 11 residues long. TCRdb reanalysed the 5' RACE reads using MiXCR and keeps one entry per CDR3 protein. The table shows over 300,000 distinct CDR3 sequences, with approximately 3.8% occurring only once. The sample in question was PBMCs, obtained on the day of the yellow fever booster vaccination. The rearrangement joins TRBV29-1 to TRBJ1-1; D is ambiguous. The sequence derives from a man younger than 35 who received the YFV17D yellow fever vaccine. The CDR3: CSVSRAESAFF. The CDR3 DNA reads as TGCAGCGTTTCTAGGGCAGAATCAGCTTTCTTT.